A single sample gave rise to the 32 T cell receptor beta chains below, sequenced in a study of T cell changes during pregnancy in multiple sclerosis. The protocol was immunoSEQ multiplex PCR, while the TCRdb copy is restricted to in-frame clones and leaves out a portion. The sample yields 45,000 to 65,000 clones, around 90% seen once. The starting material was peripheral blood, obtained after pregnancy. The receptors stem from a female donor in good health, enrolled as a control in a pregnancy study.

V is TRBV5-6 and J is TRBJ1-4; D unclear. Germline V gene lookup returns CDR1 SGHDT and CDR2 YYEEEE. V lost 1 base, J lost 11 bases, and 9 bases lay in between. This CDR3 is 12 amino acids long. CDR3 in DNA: TGTGCCAGCAGCTTGCGTCGGGAGAAACTGTTTTTT. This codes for CASSLRREKLFF.

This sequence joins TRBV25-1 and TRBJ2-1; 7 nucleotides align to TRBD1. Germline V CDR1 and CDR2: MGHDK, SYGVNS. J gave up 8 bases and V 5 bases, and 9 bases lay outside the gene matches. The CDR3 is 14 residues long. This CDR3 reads CASSKDRAKDEQFF. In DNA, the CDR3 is TGTGCCAGCAGTAAAGACAGGGCGAAGGATGAGCAGTTCTTC.

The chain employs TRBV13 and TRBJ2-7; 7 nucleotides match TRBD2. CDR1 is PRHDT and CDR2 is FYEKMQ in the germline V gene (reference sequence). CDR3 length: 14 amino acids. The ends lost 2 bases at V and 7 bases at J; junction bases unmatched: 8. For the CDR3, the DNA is TGTGCCAGCAGCTTAAGCCTAGCGGTGGGGGAGCAGTACTTC. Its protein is CASSLSLAVGEQYF.

CDR3 protein: CATSRPPGDEETQYF. The CDR3 DNA sequence: TGTGCCACCAGCAGGCCCCCAGGGGATGAAGAGACCCAGTACTTC. The gene calls are TRBV15 and TRBJ2-5, with D tentatively TRBD1 (6 bases). CDR1 is LNHNV and CDR2 is YYDKDF in the germline V gene (reference sequence). This CDR3 comprises 15 residues. V lost 3 bases and J 3 bases, leaving 14 bases between the germline ends.

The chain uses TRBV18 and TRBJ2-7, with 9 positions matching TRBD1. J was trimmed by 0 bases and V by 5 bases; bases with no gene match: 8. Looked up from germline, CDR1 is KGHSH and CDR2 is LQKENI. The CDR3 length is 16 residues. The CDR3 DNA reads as TGTGCCAGCTCATCCACCGGGACAGGGCACTCCTACGAGCAGTACTTC. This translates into CASSSTGTGHSYEQYF.

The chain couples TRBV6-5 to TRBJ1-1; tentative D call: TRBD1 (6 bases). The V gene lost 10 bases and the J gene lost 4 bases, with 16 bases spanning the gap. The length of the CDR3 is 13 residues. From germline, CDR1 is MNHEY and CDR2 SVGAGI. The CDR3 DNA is TGTGCCACTCTTAGGGGGGGTGGCACTGAAGCTTTCTTT. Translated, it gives CATLRGGGTEAFF.

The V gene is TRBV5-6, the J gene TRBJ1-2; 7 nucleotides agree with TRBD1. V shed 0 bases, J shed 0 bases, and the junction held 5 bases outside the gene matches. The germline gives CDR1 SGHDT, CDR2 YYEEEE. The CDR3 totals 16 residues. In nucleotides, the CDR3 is TGTGCCAGCAGCTTGGGGACAGGCCGAGCTAACTATGGCTACACCTTC. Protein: CASSLGTGRANYGYTF.

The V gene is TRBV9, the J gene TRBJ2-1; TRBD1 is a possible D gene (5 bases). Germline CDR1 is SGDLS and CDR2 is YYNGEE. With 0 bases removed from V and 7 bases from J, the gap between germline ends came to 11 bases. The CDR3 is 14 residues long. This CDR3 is CASSVGVTGNEQFF. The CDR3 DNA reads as TGTGCCAGCAGCGTAGGAGTCACAGGAAATGAGCAGTTCTTC.

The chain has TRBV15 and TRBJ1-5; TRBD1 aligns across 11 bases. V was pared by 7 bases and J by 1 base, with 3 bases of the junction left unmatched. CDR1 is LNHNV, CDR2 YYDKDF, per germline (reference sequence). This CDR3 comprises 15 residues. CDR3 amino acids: CATTGTGGSNQPQHF. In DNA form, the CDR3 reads TGTGCCACCACCGGGACAGGGGGGAGCAATCAGCCCCAGCATTTT.

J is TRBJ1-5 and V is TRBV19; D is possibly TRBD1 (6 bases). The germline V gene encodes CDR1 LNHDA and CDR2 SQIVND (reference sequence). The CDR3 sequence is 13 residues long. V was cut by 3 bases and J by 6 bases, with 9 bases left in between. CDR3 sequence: CASSMNRAQPQHF. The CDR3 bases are TGTGCCAGTAGTATGAACAGGGCTCAGCCCCAGCATTTT.

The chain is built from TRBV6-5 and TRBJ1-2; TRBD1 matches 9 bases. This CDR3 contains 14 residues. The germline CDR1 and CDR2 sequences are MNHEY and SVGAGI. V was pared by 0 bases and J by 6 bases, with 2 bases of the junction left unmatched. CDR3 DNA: TGTGCCAGCAGTTACTCCGGGACAGGGCATGGCTACACCTTC. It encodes CASSYSGTGHGYTF.

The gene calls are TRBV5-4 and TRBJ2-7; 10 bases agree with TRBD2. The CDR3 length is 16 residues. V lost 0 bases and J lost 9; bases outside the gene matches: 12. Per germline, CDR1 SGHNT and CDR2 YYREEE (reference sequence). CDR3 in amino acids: CASSLASSSGSIAQYF. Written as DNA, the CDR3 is TGTGCCAGCAGCTTGGCCAGCTCTAGCGGGAGTATTGCGCAGTACTTC.

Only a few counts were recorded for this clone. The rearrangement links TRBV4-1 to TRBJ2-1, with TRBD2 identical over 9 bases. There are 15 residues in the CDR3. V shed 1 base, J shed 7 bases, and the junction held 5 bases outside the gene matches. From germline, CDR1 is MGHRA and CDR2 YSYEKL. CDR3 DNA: TGCGCCAGCAGCCAAGCGAGCGGGGGGAGGAATGAGCAGTTCTTC. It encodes CASSQASGGRNEQFF.

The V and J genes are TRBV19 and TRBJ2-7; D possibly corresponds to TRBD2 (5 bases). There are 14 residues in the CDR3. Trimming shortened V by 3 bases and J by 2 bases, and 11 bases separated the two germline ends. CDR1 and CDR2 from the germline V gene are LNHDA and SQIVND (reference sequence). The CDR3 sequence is CASSMREGTYEQYF. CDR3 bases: TGTGCCAGTAGTATGAGGGAAGGCACCTACGAGCAGTACTTC.

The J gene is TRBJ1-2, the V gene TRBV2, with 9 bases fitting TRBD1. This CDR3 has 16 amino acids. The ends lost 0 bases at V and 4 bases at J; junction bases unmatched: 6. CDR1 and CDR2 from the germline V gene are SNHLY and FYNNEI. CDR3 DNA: TGTGCCAGCAGTGAAGCGCTCCGGGACAGGGCCTATGGCTACACCTTC. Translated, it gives CASSEALRDRAYGYTF.

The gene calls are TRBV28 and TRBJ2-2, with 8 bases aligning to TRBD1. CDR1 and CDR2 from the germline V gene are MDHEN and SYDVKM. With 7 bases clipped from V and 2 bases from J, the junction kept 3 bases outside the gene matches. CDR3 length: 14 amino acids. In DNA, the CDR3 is TGTGCCAGCAAAGGACAGGGTAACACCGGGGAGCTGTTTTTT. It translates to CASKGQGNTGELFF.

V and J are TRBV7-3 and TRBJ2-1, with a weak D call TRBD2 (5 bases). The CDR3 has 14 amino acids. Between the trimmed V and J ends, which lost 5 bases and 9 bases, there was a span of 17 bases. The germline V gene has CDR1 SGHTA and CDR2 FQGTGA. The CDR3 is CASSPGSGTSEQFF. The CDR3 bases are TGTGCCAGCAGCCCCGGGTCGGGAACGAGTGAGCAGTTCTTC.

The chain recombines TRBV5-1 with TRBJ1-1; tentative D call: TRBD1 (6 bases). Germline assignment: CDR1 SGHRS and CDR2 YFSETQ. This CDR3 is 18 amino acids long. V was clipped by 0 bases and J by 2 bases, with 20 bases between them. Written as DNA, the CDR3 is TGCGCCAGCAGCTTGGAAGGCATCCTTGCGGGGGCTAACACTGAAGCTTTCTTT. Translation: CASSLEGILAGANTEAFF.

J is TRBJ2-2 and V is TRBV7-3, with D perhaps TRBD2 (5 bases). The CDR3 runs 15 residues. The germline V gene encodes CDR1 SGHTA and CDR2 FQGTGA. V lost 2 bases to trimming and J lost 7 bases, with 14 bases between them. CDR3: CASSLGRLAGGELFF. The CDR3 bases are TGTGCCAGCAGCTTAGGCCGGCTAGCCGGCGGGGAGCTGTTTTTT.

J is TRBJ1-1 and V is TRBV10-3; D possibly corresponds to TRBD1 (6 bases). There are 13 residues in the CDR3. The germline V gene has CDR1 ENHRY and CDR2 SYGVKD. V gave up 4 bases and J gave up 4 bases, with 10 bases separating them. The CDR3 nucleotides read TGTGCCATCAGTGTTGAAGGGGGCACTGAAGCTTTCTTT. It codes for CAISVEGGTEAFF.

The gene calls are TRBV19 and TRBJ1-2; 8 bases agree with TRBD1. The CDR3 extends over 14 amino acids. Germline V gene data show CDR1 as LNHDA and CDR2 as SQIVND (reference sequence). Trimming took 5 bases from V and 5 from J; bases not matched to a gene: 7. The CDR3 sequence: CASSAPDREYGYTF. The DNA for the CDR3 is TGTGCCAGTAGTGCCCCGGACAGGGAATATGGCTACACCTTC.

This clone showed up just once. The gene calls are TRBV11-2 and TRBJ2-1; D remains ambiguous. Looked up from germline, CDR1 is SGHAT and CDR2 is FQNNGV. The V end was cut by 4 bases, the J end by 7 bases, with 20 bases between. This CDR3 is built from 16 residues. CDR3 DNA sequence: TGTGCCAGCAGCTACCGGCCGGAGTGGAAGACTAATGAGCAGTTCTTC. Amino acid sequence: CASSYRPEWKTNEQFF.

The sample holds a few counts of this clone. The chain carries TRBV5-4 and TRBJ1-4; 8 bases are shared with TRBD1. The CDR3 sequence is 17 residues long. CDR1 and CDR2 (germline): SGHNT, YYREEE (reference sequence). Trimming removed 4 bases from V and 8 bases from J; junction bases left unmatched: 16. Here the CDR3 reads CASSPGQGGGEKEKLFF. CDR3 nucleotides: TGTGCCAGCAGCCCTGGACAGGGTGGGGGCGAGAAAGAAAAACTGTTTTTT.

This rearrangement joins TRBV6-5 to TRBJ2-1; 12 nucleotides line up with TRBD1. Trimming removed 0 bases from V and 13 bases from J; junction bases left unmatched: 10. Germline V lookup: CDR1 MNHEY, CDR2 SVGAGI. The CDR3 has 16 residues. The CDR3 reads CASSYSITGQGAEQFF. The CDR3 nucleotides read TGTGCCAGCAGTTACTCGATTACGGGACAGGGGGCGGAACAGTTCTTC.

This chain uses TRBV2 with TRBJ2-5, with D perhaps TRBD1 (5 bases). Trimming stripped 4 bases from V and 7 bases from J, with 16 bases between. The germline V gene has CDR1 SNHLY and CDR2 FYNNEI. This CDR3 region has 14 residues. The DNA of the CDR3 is TGTGCCAGCAGTGCGACAGAGAGGAGTGGGACCCAGTACTTC. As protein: CASSATERSGTQYF.

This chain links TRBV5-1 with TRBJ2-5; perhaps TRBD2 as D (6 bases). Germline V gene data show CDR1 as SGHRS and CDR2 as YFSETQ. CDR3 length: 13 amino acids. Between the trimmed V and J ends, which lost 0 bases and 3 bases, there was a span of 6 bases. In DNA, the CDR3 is TGCGCCAGCAGCTTGGTAGCGGAAGAGACCCAGTACTTC. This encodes CASSLVAEETQYF.

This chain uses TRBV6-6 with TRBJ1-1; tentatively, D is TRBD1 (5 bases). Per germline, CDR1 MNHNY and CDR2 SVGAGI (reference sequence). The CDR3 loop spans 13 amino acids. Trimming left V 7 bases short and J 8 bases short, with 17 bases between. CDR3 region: CASKPSSRGEAFF. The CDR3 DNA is TGTGCCAGCAAACCCTCGTCAAGGGGAGAAGCTTTCTTT.

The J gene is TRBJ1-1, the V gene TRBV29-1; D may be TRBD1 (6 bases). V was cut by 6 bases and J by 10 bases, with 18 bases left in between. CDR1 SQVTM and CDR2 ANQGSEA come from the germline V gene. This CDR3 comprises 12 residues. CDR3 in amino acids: CSVREGDMGAFF. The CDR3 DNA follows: TGCAGCGTCCGGGAGGGGGACATGGGAGCTTTCTTT.

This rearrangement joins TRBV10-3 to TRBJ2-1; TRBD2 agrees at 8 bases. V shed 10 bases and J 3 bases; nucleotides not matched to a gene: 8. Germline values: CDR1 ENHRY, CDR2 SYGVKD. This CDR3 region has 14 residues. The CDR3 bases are TGTGCCACCGGACTAGCAAGTGACTACAATGAGCAGTTCTTC. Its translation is CATGLASDYNEQFF.

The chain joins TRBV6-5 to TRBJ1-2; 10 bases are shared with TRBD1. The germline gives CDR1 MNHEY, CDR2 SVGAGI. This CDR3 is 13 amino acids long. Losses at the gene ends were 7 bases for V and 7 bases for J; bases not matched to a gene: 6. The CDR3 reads CASNDRGHGGYTF. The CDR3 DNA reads TGTGCCAGCAACGACAGGGGGCACGGTGGCTACACCTTC.

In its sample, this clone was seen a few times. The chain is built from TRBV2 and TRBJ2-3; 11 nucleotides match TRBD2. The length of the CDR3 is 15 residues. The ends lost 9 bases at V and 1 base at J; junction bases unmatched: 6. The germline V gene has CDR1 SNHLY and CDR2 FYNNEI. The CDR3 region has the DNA TGTGCCAGTTCGACTAGCGGGACGGGCACAGATACGCAGTATTTT. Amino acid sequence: CASSTSGTGTDTQYF.

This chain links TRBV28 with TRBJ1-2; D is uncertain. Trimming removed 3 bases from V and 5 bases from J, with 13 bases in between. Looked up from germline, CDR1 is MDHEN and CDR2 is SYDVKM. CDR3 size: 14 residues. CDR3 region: CASSFPERWYGYTF. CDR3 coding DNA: TGTGCCAGCAGTTTTCCCGAGCGCTGGTATGGCTACACCTTC.